This T cell receptor (beta chain) was sequenced during a study of immune heterogeneity within non-small cell lung tumors. V shed 3 bases and J 3 bases; nucleotides not matched to a gene: 1. The length of the CDR3 is 16 residues. The germline CDR1 and CDR2 sequences are LGHDT and YNNKEL (reference sequence). Overall study findings and caveats: High-frequency clones unique to single sites coexisted with identical dominant CDR3 beta clonotypes that recurred across tumor sites within a patient. A moderate but significant correlation was observed between local T-cell clonality and local tumor mutational burden (R roughly 0.35).

This clonotype was detected a few times. Its antigen is still unknown. Multiplex PCR (32 V and 13 J primers) was used to amplify the TCR beta CDR3. From the multiplex PCR reads, TCRdb called clonotypes with MiXCR, one entry per CDR3 protein. The sample records 20,000 or so distinct CDR3 sequences, around 26% being singletons. With around 600 ng used per sample, the template was genomic DNA from bulk tumor. Spaced far apart, several biopsies were taken from each primary tumor during surgery. The study enrolled patients with untreated, newly diagnosed non-small cell lung cancer who underwent curative surgery. Donors comprised surgical patients with newly diagnosed non-small cell lung cancer, operated on with curative intent.

The clonotype originates from a man aged 35 to 55 with non-small cell lung cancer. J is TRBJ2-2 and V is TRBV3-1, with TRBD2 identical over 13 bases. Material for sequencing was lung tumor tissue. The CDR3 region is CASSQTSGRYTGELFF. In nucleotides, the CDR3 is TGTGCCAGCAGCCAGACTAGCGGGAGGTACACCGGGGAGCTGTTTTTT.